This is a list of T cell receptor beta chains from one sample in a study of PD-L1 blockade in urothelial cancer. Assay: immunoSEQ multiplex PCR; the TCRdb copy retains only in-frame clones and omits some. The repertoire includes about 130,000 clones, about 84% of them detected once, and 2.4% sits in the top ten. The starting material was PBMCs, obtained around atezolizumab (anti-PD-L1) treatment. The receptor source for this set is a man in his fifties or sixties with urothelial cancer. Both conserved end residues are part of each CDR3. D genes are given only for firm matches. Only some rows state a clone size, as once, few, many or a class for expanded clones.

cdr3_aa | cdr3_nt | clone_size | v_call | d_call | j_call
CATSRAYWGQDYGYTF | TGTGCCACCAGCAGAGCTTATTGGGGACAGGACTATGGCTACACCTTC | few | TRBV15 | TRBD1 | TRBJ1-2
CASTTGAQVGELFF | TGTGCCAGCACAACAGGGGCGCAGGTCGGGGAGCTGTTTTTT | few | TRBV2 | TRBD1 | TRBJ2-2
CASSIAGQGYNSPLHF | TGTGCCAGTAGTATAGCCGGCCAGGGCTATAATTCACCCCTCCACTTT | . | TRBV19 | . | TRBJ1-6
CASSPKSPLDRNYSPLHF | TGCGCCAGCAGTCCAAAGAGCCCCCTCGACAGGAATTATTCACCCCTCCACTTT | many | TRBV5-1 | . | TRBJ1-6
CASSLAGQQYEQYF | TGTGCCAGCAGCTTGGCGGGACAGCAATACGAGCAGTACTTC | . | TRBV5-4 | TRBD1 | TRBJ2-7
CASSQLSGQGGEKLFF | TGTGCCAGCAGCCAACTATCGGGACAGGGGGGCGAAAAACTGTTTTTT | . | TRBV4-2 | TRBD1 | TRBJ1-4
CASSPPPLLAGGPDEQFF | TGTGCCAGCAGTCCACCCCCCTTACTAGCGGGAGGGCCAGATGAGCAGTTCTTC | few | TRBV27 | TRBD2 | TRBJ2-1
CASRAGQGGELFF | TGTGCCAGCAGAGCCGGACAGGGCGGGGAGCTGTTTTTT | . | TRBV6-1 | TRBD1 | TRBJ2-2
CASSLIEAAGEQFF | TGCGCCAGCAGCTTGATCGAGGCGGCTGGTGAGCAGTTCTTC | . | TRBV5-1 | . | TRBJ2-1
CAWSEHRGPTEAFF | TGTGCCTGGAGTGAGCACAGGGGGCCCACTGAAGCTTTCTTT | . | TRBV30 | TRBD1 | TRBJ1-1
CASSQNGLAGDEQYF | TGTGCCAGCAGTCAAAATGGACTAGCGGGAGACGAGCAGTACTTC | once | TRBV14 | TRBD2 | TRBJ2-7
CASSPGTSGSSGELFF | TGTGCCAGCAGCCCGGGGACTAGCGGGAGTTCTGGGGAGCTGTTTTTT | . | TRBV5-4 | TRBD2 | TRBJ2-2
CAISGGGLTPGQGRPDPYEQYF | TGTGCCATCAGTGGAGGGGGGTTAACCCCGGGACAGGGGCGACCGGACCCCTACGAGCAGTACTTC | . | TRBV10-3 | TRBD1 | TRBJ2-7
CASSLGGGEQFF | TGTGCCAGCAGTTTAGGCGGCGGGGAGCAGTTCTTC | . | TRBV7-9 | . | TRBJ2-1
CASSGTSGRPDTQYF | TGCGCCAGCTCCGGGACTAGCGGTCGCCCAGATACGCAGTATTTT | . | TRBV4-1 | TRBD2 | TRBJ2-3
CASSLSSGMGSYEQYF | TGTGCCAGCAGTTTGTCTAGCGGGATGGGCTCCTACGAGCAGTACTTC | few | TRBV27 | TRBD2 | TRBJ2-7
CASSSDSRNTIYF | TGTGCCAGCAGTTCGGACAGCCGAAACACCATATATTTT | once | TRBV7-3 | . | TRBJ1-3
CSVQGTGELFF | TGCAGCGTTCAGGGGACCGGGGAGCTGTTTTTT | . | TRBV29-1 | . | TRBJ2-2
CASSLLGDRYMTEAFF | TGCGCCAGCAGCTTGTTAGGGGACAGGTATATGACTGAAGCTTTCTTT | . | TRBV5-1 | TRBD1 | TRBJ1-1
CASSLGGQIDTEAFF | TGTGCCAGCAGCTTAGGTGGGCAGATTGACACTGAAGCTTTCTTT | . | TRBV11-3 | . | TRBJ1-1
CASSPATGDETQYF | TGTGCCAGCAGCCCAGCTACAGGGGATGAGACCCAGTACTTC | . | TRBV5-5 | TRBD1 | TRBJ2-5
CASHQRSAGATYEQYF | TGTGCCAGCCACCAGCGTTCAGCGGGAGCTACCTACGAGCAGTACTTC | . | TRBV11-2 | TRBD2 | TRBJ2-7
CAWSRPGLEYNEQFF | TGTGCCTGGAGTCGGCCGGGACTAGAGTACAATGAGCAGTTCTTC | . | TRBV30 | TRBD2 | TRBJ2-1
CASSAAGTSYEQYF | TGTGCCAGCAGCGCAGCCGGGACTAGCTACGAGCAGTACTTC | . | TRBV9 | TRBD2 | TRBJ2-7
CASSNYALNIQYF | TGTGCCAGTAGTAATTATGCACTAAACATTCAGTACTTC | . | TRBV19 | . | TRBJ2-4
CASSDEAGGETIYF | TGTGCCAGCAGTGACGAGGCAGGGGGAGAGACCATATATTTT | . | TRBV2 | TRBD1 | TRBJ1-3
CASRLQVASGNTIYF | TGTGCCAGCAGATTACAGGTTGCCTCTGGAAACACCATATATTTT | . | TRBV6-1 | . | TRBJ1-3
CASSFRAVAKRLNTEAFF | TGTGCCAGCAGTTTCAGGGCAGTCGCGAAAAGATTGAACACTGAAGCTTTCTTT | . | TRBV28 | . | TRBJ1-1
CASRRGRDSNQPQHF | TGTGCCAGTAGACGGGGGAGGGATAGCAATCAGCCCCAGCATTTT | once | TRBV19 | . | TRBJ1-5
CASSLGLAADTQYF | TGTGCCAGCAGCCTGGGACTAGCTGCAGATACGCAGTATTTT | . | TRBV7-9 | TRBD2 | TRBJ2-3
CASTHSGRLKGTGELFF | TGTGCCAGCACCCATAGCGGGAGGCTCAAAGGTACCGGGGAGCTGTTTTTT | . | TRBV28 | TRBD2 | TRBJ2-2
CASSGRGRGNVKETQYF | TGTGCCAGCAGCGGCAGGGGGCGCGGGAATGTCAAAGAGACCCAGTACTTC | few | TRBV9 | TRBD1 | TRBJ2-5
CASSPLASGTSTDTQYF | TGTGCCAGCTCACCTCTGGCTAGCGGGACGAGCACAGATACGCAGTATTTT | . | TRBV18 | TRBD2 | TRBJ2-3
CSVRFLTDNSPLHF | TGCAGCGTTCGCTTTTTAACAGATAATTCACCCCTCCACTTT | . | TRBV29-1 | . | TRBJ1-6
CASSERTLTGELFF | TGTGCCAGCAGTGAACGGACACTCACCGGGGAGCTGTTTTTT | . | TRBV6-1 | . | TRBJ2-2
CASLGGPARGYTF | TGTGCCAGCTTAGGGGGACCAGCTAGGGGCTACACCTTC | . | TRBV28 | . | TRBJ1-2
CASSLGGLVGELFF | TGTGCCAGCAGCTTGGGGGGCCTGGTCGGGGAGCTGTTTTTT | many | TRBV5-8 | . | TRBJ2-2
CASSLGGSPHEQYF | TGTGCCAGCAGCTTAGGCGGGAGTCCCCACGAGCAGTACTTC | . | TRBV7-3 | TRBD2 | TRBJ2-7
CAWSVRLAAGELFF | TGTGCCTGGAGTGTGCGACTAGCGGCCGGGGAGCTGTTTTTT | . | TRBV30 | TRBD2 | TRBJ2-2
CASGQGLGNSPLHF | TGTGCCAGCGGTCAGGGTTTAGGGAATTCACCCCTCCACTTT | . | TRBV28 | . | TRBJ1-6
CASSTVTYSSNQPQHF | TGTGCCAGTAGTACCGTTACCTATTCTAGCAATCAGCCCCAGCATTTT | few | TRBV19 | . | TRBJ1-5
CASSTRTSLWHF | TGTGCCAGCAGTACGCGGACTAGCTTATGGCACTTC | . | TRBV2 | TRBD2 | TRBJ2-5
CAISEQGAGVANEKLFF | TGTGCCATCAGTGAGCAAGGGGCGGGGGTAGCTAATGAAAAACTGTTTTTT | . | TRBV10-3 | . | TRBJ1-4
CASSPTTGQGGNTIYF | TGCGCCAGCAGCCCCACAACAGGACAGGGGGGAAACACCATATATTTT | . | TRBV5-1 | TRBD1 | TRBJ1-3
CASSRDSYEQYF | TGTGCCAGCAGCCGGGACTCCTACGAGCAGTACTTC | . | TRBV6-6 | . | TRBJ2-7
CASSVGPAGKSETQYF | TGTGCCAGCAGCGTAGGCCCAGCGGGAAAATCTGAGACCCAGTACTTC | once | TRBV9 | TRBD2 | TRBJ2-5
CASSFTGGVSYEQYF | TGTGCCAGCAGCTTTACAGGGGGCGTCTCTTACGAGCAGTACTTC | . | TRBV7-3 | TRBD1 | TRBJ2-7
CATTGWPISGANVLTF | TGTGCCACCACCGGGTGGCCTATCTCTGGGGCCAACGTCCTGACTTTC | once | TRBV15 | . | TRBJ2-6
CASSSSAGNTIYF | TGTGCCAGCTCATCATCGGCTGGAAACACCATATATTTT | few | TRBV18 | . | TRBJ1-3
CSVVGTGDFFSYTF | TGCAGCGTTGTAGGGACAGGGGATTTTTTCTCCTACACCTTC | . | TRBV29-1 | TRBD1 | TRBJ1-2
CASRPQAHSGNTIYF | TGTGCCAGTAGACCCCAGGCCCACTCTGGAAACACCATATATTTT | . | TRBV19 | . | TRBJ1-3
CASSLDRVNEQYF | TGTGCCAGCAGCTTAGACAGGGTCAACGAGCAGTACTTC | . | TRBV7-3 | TRBD1 | TRBJ2-7
CASSLSASSSGRAYF | TGTGCCAGCAGCTTGTCGGCTTCGTCTAGCGGGAGGGCCTACTTC | . | TRBV5-6 | TRBD2 | TRBJ2-7
CASTSDSADTQYF | TGTGCCAGCACGTCGGACAGTGCAGATACGCAGTATTTT | . | TRBV6-6 | . | TRBJ2-3
CASSEWRITDTQYF | TGTGCCAGCAGTGAATGGAGGATTACAGATACGCAGTATTTT | . | TRBV6-1 | . | TRBJ2-3